This T cell receptor beta chain comes out of a study of blood T cell repertoires in COVID-19. Authors' processing steps: From reference gene primer amplification, estimates of nucleated cell counts were derived. Here immunoSEQ multiplex PCR was the method, and the copy in TCRdb shows in-frame clones only, minus some. V, J and clone size are those of that table, while D and trimming were read from the DNA. Altogether fewer than 300,000 clones are present, around 83% being singletons, with the ten largest covering roughly 5.8%. The V and J ends lost 5 bases and 0 bases respectively, with 14 bases between them. The germline CDR1 and CDR2 sequences are SGHVS and FQNEAQ. This CDR3 spans 16 amino acids.

Material for sequencing was peripheral blood. The TCR comes from a man older than 75 with acute or convalescent COVID-19. The V call is TRBV7-8, the J call TRBJ2-1, with a tentative D call TRBD1 (5 bases). In nucleotides, the CDR3 is TGTGCCAGCAGCCACAGGAAAAGGGACTCCTACAATGAGCAGTTCTTC. Protein sequence: CASSHRKRDSYNEQFF.